The 28 T cell receptor beta chains below were found in one sample sequenced in a study of T cells after posttransplantation cyclophosphamide. Assay used: immunoSEQ multiplex PCR; TCRdb lists only in-frame clones, some missing. Of about 47,000 clones listed, approximately 90% were seen once; the top ten hold 2.5% to 4%. Sequencing input: PBMCs. These TCRs come from a woman in her forties or fifties in good health and a related stem cell transplant donor.

This rearrangement joins TRBV10-3 to TRBJ2-7, with TRBD1 matching 9 bases. Germline assignment: CDR1 ENHRY and CDR2 SYGVKD. The CDR3 runs to 16 residues. Trimming cost V 3 bases and J 4 bases; bases outside gene matches: 10. This chain's CDR3 is CAISDLPGQGAYEQYF. CDR3 nucleotides: TGTGCCATCAGTGATCTACCGGGACAGGGTGCGTACGAGCAGTACTTC.

This chain uses TRBV27 with TRBJ2-3; D is undetermined. V was pared by 2 bases and J by 2 bases, with 11 bases between. Germline CDR1 MNHEY, CDR2 SMNVEV (reference sequence). This CDR3 comprises 15 residues. DNA for the CDR3: TGTGCCAGCAGTTTAACTCCGTTTGACACAGATACGCAGTATTTT. This encodes CASSLTPFDTDTQYF.

The chain combines TRBV2 with TRBJ1-1, with D tentatively TRBD1 (5 bases). Per the germline V gene, CDR1 is SNHLY and CDR2 is FYNNEI. CDR3 length: 13 residues. Trimming took 6 bases from V and 1 from J, leaving 9 bases between them. CDR3 residues: CASRATENTEAFF. CDR3 in DNA: TGTGCCAGCAGGGCGACAGAGAACACTGAAGCTTTCTTT.

This chain's CDR3 is CASSDLRRSTDTQYF. CDR3 DNA: TGTGCCAGCAGTGATCTGAGGAGGAGCACAGATACGCAGTATTTT. The rearrangement links TRBV6-4 to TRBJ2-3, with D perhaps TRBD2 (5 bases). Between the trimmed V and J ends, which lost 3 bases and 0 bases, there was a span of 10 bases. The CDR3 runs to 15 residues. The germline gives CDR1 MRHNA, CDR2 SNTAGT.

The rearrangement joins TRBV6-1 to TRBJ2-2, with TRBD1 matching over 7 bases. The CDR3 length is 13 residues. The ends lost 6 bases at V and 6 bases at J; junction bases unmatched: 4. The V gene's germline CDR1 is MNHNS and CDR2 SASEGT. The CDR3 DNA reads as TGTGCCAGCAGACTGACAGGGCCCGGGGAGCTGTTTTTT. Residues: CASRLTGPGELFF.

This chain joins TRBV28 and TRBJ1-5, with D possibly TRBD1 on 5 matching bases. From germline, CDR1 is MDHEN and CDR2 SYDVKM. V was shortened by 0 bases and J by 4 bases, with 10 bases between the two germline ends. The CDR3 length is 15 residues. Written as DNA, the CDR3 is TGTGCCAGCAGTTTATGGCGACAGATTAATCAGCCCCAGCATTTT. Its translation: CASSLWRQINQPQHF.

The genes are TRBV10-3 and TRBJ2-5, with D tentatively TRBD1 (6 bases). The germline V gene has CDR1 ENHRY and CDR2 SYGVKD. The CDR3 extends over 15 amino acids. V lost 1 base, J lost 5 bases, and 14 bases lay in between. DNA for the CDR3: TGTGCCATCAGTGAGTGGGCAGGGGACGGGGAGACCCAGTACTTC. It encodes CAISEWAGDGETQYF.

The chain couples TRBV28 to TRBJ1-4; D gene ambiguous. The germline CDR1 and CDR2 sequences are MDHEN and SYDVKM. This CDR3 spans 15 amino acids. The germline V and J ends were trimmed by 5 bases and 8 bases, with 18 bases remaining between them. The CDR3 DNA reads TGTGCCAGCAGTCCGCCCGAATCGGCGGGAGAAAAACTGTTTTTT. This encodes CASSPPESAGEKLFF.

The chain has TRBV5-6 and TRBJ2-1, with D maybe TRBD1 (6 bases). The germline CDR1 and CDR2 sequences are SGHDT and YYEEEE. V was trimmed by 0 bases and J by 6 bases, leaving 13 bases between them. The CDR3 extends over 15 amino acids. This CDR3 reads CASSLDTGLLNEQFF. The CDR3, as DNA: TGTGCCAGCAGCTTGGACACAGGGTTGCTCAATGAGCAGTTCTTC.

V gene TRBV6-5 combines with J gene TRBJ2-7; D unclear. V was pared by 8 bases and J by 5 bases, with 16 bases between. CDR3 length equals 13 residues. The germline V gene has CDR1 MNHEY and CDR2 SVGAGI. The CDR3 nucleotides are TGTGCCAGCGGTAAGCCAATGTCCCACGAGCAGTACTTC. Encoded protein: CASGKPMSHEQYF.

The chain has TRBV18 and TRBJ2-1; 12 positions match TRBD2. CDR3 length: 19 residues. Germline trimming cut 3 bases from V and 0 bases from J; bases unmatched to any gene: 9. The germline gives CDR1 KGHSH, CDR2 LQKENI. CDR3 sequence (DNA): TGTGCCAGCTCACCTATGACTAGCGGGGGAGAGAGCTCCTACAATGAGCAGTTCTTC. Protein product: CASSPMTSGGESSYNEQFF.

The chain joins TRBV27 to TRBJ1-6; D unresolved. V lost 0 bases and J 4 bases, leaving 7 bases between the germline ends. CDR3 length: 15 residues. Germline CDR1 and CDR2: MNHEY and SMNVEV (reference sequence). The CDR3 here is CASSLSGLYNSPLHF. The CDR3 nucleotides are TGTGCCAGCAGTTTATCCGGTCTTTATAATTCACCCCTCCACTTT.

J is TRBJ1-3 and V is TRBV13, with 9 bases fitting TRBD1. Germline V gene data show CDR1 as PRHDT and CDR2 as FYEKMQ (reference sequence). CDR3 size: 15 residues. Germline trimming cut 5 bases from V and 11 bases from J; bases unmatched to any gene: 13. The CDR3 DNA reads TGTGCCAGCAGCCCCAGGGACAGGGTGGCCAGCGCCATATATTTT. Encoded protein: CASSPRDRVASAIYF.

This chain uses TRBV6-5 with TRBJ1-4, with TRBD1 matching over 7 bases. The CDR3 runs 15 residues. Germline lookup yields CDR1 MNHEY and CDR2 SVGAGI. V shed 10 bases and J 3 bases; nucleotides not matched to a gene: 11. The CDR3 sequence: CATSLTGTANEKLFF. CDR3 DNA: TGTGCCACCTCTCTAACCGGGACAGCTAATGAAAAACTGTTTTTT.

This chain joins TRBV19 and TRBJ2-5; weak D call: TRBD1 (5 bases). Germline V gene sequence: CDR1 LNHDA, CDR2 SQIVND (reference sequence). The CDR3 is made up of 14 amino acids. V shed 3 bases and J shed 4 bases, with 12 bases lying between them. CDR3 DNA sequence: TGTGCCAGTAGTATCAAGGGGCACGGAGAGACCCAGTACTTC. Protein: CASSIKGHGETQYF.

This rearrangement joins TRBV6-1 to TRBJ2-7; TRBD2 aligns across 14 bases. Per the germline V gene, CDR1 is MNHNS and CDR2 is SASEGT. The length of the CDR3 is 15 residues. Unmatched junction bases numbered 8, after V lost 4 bases and J lost 9 bases. The CDR3 protein is CASSVPGLAGAAQYF. The CDR3 DNA reads as TGTGCCAGCAGTGTCCCGGGACTAGCGGGAGCGGCGCAGTACTTC.

The rearrangement links TRBV6-6 to TRBJ2-7, with 8 bases matching TRBD2. Germline V gene sequence: CDR1 MNHNY, CDR2 SVGAGI (reference sequence). The CDR3 extends over 16 amino acids. J gave up 5 bases and V 6 bases, and 15 bases lay outside the gene matches. In DNA form, the CDR3 reads TGTGCCAGCAGCCGAGAAACGGGGGGGCTCGGAAACGAGCAGTACTTC. This translates into CASSRETGGLGNEQYF.

The rearrangement uses TRBV25-1 and TRBJ2-5; D unresolved. CDR3 length equals 15 residues. CDR1 and CDR2 (germline): MGHDK, SYGVNS. V was trimmed by 3 bases and J by 2 bases, leaving 13 bases between them. CDR3 nucleotides: TGTGCCAGCAGTGAGGTACAGCCCACTCAAGAGACCCAGTACTTC. Translating it yields CASSEVQPTQETQYF.

This sequence joins TRBV19 and TRBJ2-7, with TRBD1 matching over 10 bases. CDR1 LNHDA and CDR2 SQIVND come from the germline V gene (reference sequence). The CDR3 loop spans 15 amino acids. J was trimmed by 2 bases and V by 5 bases; bases with no gene match: 6. The CDR3 coding sequence is TGTGCCAGTAGTGCAGGACAGGGGGTCCCCTACGAGCAGTACTTC. It specifies CASSAGQGVPYEQYF. Full variable domain (outside the CDR3, taken from reference TRBV19 and TRBJ2-7): DGGITQSPKYLFRKEGQNVTLSCEQNLNHDAMYWYRQDPGQGLRLIYYSQIVNDFQKGDIAEGYSVSREKKESFPLTVTSAQKNPTAFYLCASSAGQGVPYEQYFGPGTRLTVT.

V gene TRBV12-5 combines with J gene TRBJ2-5; 7 bases fit TRBD1. CDR3 size: 15 residues. The V gene end was trimmed by 2 bases and the J gene end by 5 bases; junction bases not matched to a gene: 8. Per germline, CDR1 LGHNT and CDR2 FRNRAP. The CDR3 loop is CASGLPGGSGETQYF. The CDR3 nucleotides read TGTGCTAGTGGTTTGCCAGGGGGTTCGGGGGAGACCCAGTACTTC.

CDR3 sequence reads: CSVVGGGLIAKNIQYF. The DNA of the CDR3 is TGCAGCGTTGTAGGCGGGGGATTAATAGCCAAAAACATTCAGTACTTC. The genes are TRBV29-1 and TRBJ2-4; 7 bases match TRBD2. Germline lookup yields CDR1 SQVTM and CDR2 ANQGSEA. The CDR3 is 16 residues long. Losses at the gene ends were 4 bases for V and 0 bases for J; bases not matched to a gene: 9. The full variable domain, its missing parts supplied by reference TRBV29-1 and TRBJ2-4, is SAVISQKPSRDICQRGTSLTIQCQVDSQVTMMFWYRQQPGQSLTLIATANQGSEATYESGFVIDKFPISRPNLTFSTLTVSNMSPEDSSIYLCSVVGGGLIAKNIQYFGAGTRLSVL.

The V and J genes are TRBV10-3 and TRBJ1-5; D is possibly TRBD1 (6 bases). This CDR3 has 14 amino acids. The V gene's germline CDR1 is ENHRY and CDR2 SYGVKD. Trimming shortened V by 4 bases and J by 8 bases, and 15 bases separated the two germline ends. CDR3 nucleotide sequence: TGTGCCATCAGTGGTGACAGGTCAATGGAGCCCCAGCATTTT. Translated: CAISGDRSMEPQHF.

This clone has a single count. The chain joins TRBV27 to TRBJ2-7, with 7 positions matching TRBD2. The V segment lost 5 bases and the J segment 2 bases; nucleotides outside the gene matches: 3. Germline lookup yields CDR1 MNHEY and CDR2 SMNVEV (reference sequence). This CDR3 is built from 13 residues. The CDR3 coding sequence is TGTGCCAGCAGTCCAGGACTAGCCTACGAGCAGTACTTC. As protein: CASSPGLAYEQYF.

As for this clone: Germline is not matched at one junction end, which may reflect a read error. Other DNA sequences in the same sample also yield this CDR3. The J gene is TRBJ1-6, the V gene TRBV6-4; 7 bases agree with TRBD1. Germline CDR1 MRHNA, CDR2 SNTAGT. The CDR3 contains 15 residues. The CDR3 region is CASALDGTENSPLHF. The CDR3 DNA reads as TGTGCCAGCGCTCTCGACGGGACAGAAAATTCCCCCCTCCACTTT.

The chain combines TRBV5-1 with TRBJ2-2, with TRBD1 matching 7 bases. The length of the CDR3 is 16 residues. The germline CDR1 and CDR2 sequences are SGHRS and YFSETQ. V shed 4 bases and J 3 bases; nucleotides not matched to a gene: 9. CDR3 coding DNA: TGCGCCAGCAGCCCAGCGACAGGGCTCGACACCGGGGAGCTGTTTTTT. Its protein product is CASSPATGLDTGELFF.

As to this clone: Other nucleotide sequences from this sample produce the same CDR3. The chain couples TRBV2 to TRBJ1-6; 12 bases match TRBD1. V shed 1 base and J 6 bases; nucleotides not matched to a gene: 7. This CDR3 has 18 residues. Germline V gene sequence: CDR1 SNHLY, CDR2 FYNNEI. CDR3 residues: CASSEVGTGGAGNSPLHF. As DNA, the CDR3 is TGTGCCAGCAGTGAAGTGGGGACAGGGGGCGCGGGTAATTCACCCCTCCACTTT.

This rearrangement joins TRBV5-3 to TRBJ2-7; 7 positions match TRBD1. TRBV5-3 is treated as an ORF (open reading frame) with a function not yet certain. Germline trimming cut 0 bases from V and 4 bases from J; bases unmatched to any gene: 1. The CDR3 has 13 amino acids. The CDR3 reads CARSLDRGYEQYF. CDR3 DNA: TGTGCCAGAAGCTTGGACAGGGGTTACGAGCAGTACTTC.

V usage is TRBV11-2 and J usage is TRBJ1-3; D is ambiguous. Germline V gene lookup returns CDR1 SGHAT and CDR2 FQNNGV. The V gene lost 1 base and the J gene lost 2 bases, with 9 bases spanning the gap. The CDR3 totals 15 residues. This CDR3 is CASSLGRAAGNTIYF. As DNA, the CDR3 is TGTGCCAGCAGCTTAGGGAGGGCCGCTGGAAACACCATATATTTT.